This T cell receptor (beta chain) emerged from a study of blood T cell repertoires in COVID-19. On the study more broadly: COVID-19 samples from acute and convalescent phases originated in the United States, Italy and Spain. In each case, the material was cDNA or gDNA derived from T cells, B-cell-depleted T cells, or PBMCs.

Original processing methods: Reference gene primer amplification yielded estimated nucleated cell counts. Only in-frame clones appear in the TCRdb table, and some are missing; sequencing was by immunoSEQ multiplex PCR. V and J calls and clone size are copied from that table; D and trimming were computed from the DNA. The data hold roughly 380,000 clones, with around 91% observed a single time. The CDR3 is 15 amino acids. Losses at the gene ends were 7 bases for V and 3 bases for J; bases not matched to a gene: 6. Germline V CDR1 and CDR2: LNHDA, SQIVND (reference sequence). In its sample, this clone was seen a few times. Seattle patients were enrolled during active infection and followed longitudinally.

The rearrangement links TRBV19 to TRBJ2-2; the match to TRBD1 covers 9 bases. The clonotype comes from a woman aged 40 to 55 with COVID-19, enrolled during active disease. Sequences were obtained from peripheral blood. CDR3 protein: CASNPTGGYTGELFF. CDR3 nucleotides: TGTGCCAGTAACCCGACAGGGGGGTACACCGGGGAGCTGTTTTTT.